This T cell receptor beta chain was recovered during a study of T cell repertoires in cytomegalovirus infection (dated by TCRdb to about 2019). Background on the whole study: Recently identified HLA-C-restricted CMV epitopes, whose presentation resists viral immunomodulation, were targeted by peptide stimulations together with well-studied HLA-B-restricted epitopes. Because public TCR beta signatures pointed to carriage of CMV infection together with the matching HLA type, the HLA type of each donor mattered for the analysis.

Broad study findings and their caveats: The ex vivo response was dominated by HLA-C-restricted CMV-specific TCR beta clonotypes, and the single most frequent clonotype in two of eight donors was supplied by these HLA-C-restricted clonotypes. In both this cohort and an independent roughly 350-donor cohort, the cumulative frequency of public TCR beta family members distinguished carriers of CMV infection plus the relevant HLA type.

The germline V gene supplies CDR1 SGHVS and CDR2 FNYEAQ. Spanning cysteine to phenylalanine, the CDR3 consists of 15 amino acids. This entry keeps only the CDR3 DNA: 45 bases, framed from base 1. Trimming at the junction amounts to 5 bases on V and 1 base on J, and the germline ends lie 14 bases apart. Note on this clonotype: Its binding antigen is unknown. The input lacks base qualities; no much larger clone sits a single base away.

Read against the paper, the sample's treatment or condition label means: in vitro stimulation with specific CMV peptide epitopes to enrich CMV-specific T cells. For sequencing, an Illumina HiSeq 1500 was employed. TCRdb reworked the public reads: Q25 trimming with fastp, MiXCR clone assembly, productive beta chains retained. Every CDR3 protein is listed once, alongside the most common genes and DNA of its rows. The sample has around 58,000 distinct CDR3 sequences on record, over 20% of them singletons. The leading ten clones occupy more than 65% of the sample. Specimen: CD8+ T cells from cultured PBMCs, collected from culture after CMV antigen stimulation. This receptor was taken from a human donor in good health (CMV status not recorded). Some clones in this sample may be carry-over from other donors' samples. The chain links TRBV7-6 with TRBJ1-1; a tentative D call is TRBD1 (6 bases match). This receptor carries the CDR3 CASSPRGGRNTEAFF. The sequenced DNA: TGTGCCAGCAGCCCGAGGGGGGGTAGGAACACTGAAGCTTTCTTT.